This T cell receptor (beta chain) was sequenced in a study of OX40 agonist ivuxolimab in advanced cancers. For the wider study: The costimulatory receptor OX40 (CD134) was targeted by ivuxolimab, a fully human IgG2 agonistic monoclonal antibody. Of the 50 or so patients in dose escalation, some 19 had hepatocellular carcinoma, around 15 had melanoma, 9 had renal cell carcinoma and 9 had head and neck cancer. The purpose of peripheral TCRbeta sequencing was to test whether ivuxolimab changed TCR sequence diversity and led to clonal T-cell expansion. Patients were allowed to have had prior anti-PD-1, anti-PD-L1 or anti-CTLA-4 therapy, and 40% to 45% of the dose-escalation patients had been treated with checkpoint inhibitors. Partial responses occurred in three dose-escalation patients, of whom one had hepatocellular carcinoma and two had cutaneous melanoma. Intravenous ivuxolimab was administered to patients every 2 weeks at six dose levels: 0.01, 0.1, 0.3, 1.5, 3 and 10 mg/kg. The paper covers the monotherapy dose-escalation part of the phase I ivuxolimab trial, which included N ≈ 54 patients. In the dose-escalation cohort, roughly four fifths of patients were male, and the mean age was around 60 years, with a range of about 23 to 85. Here is what the overall study found, with its caveats: Low levels of normalized T-cell clonal expansion were also seen in some patients who did not respond. In the 0.1-3.0 mg/kg groups, partial responders had among the lowest normalized peripheral clonal expansion, particularly in CD8+ T cells. On average, CD8+ T cells showed more expanded clones than CD4+ T cells after ivuxolimab. The antigen specificity of the peripheral T cells that underwent clonal expansion was not determined. At doses of 0.1 to 3.0 mg/kg, clonal expansion of both CD4+ and CD8+ T cells in blood was seen between baseline and week 6.

Patients with autoimmune disease history or receiving systemic immunosuppression were excluded from the trial. Peripheral blood for TCR sequencing was collected from all dose cohorts at baseline, on cycle 4 day 1, and on cycle 7 day 1. The samples were drawn from a first-in-human, open-label, multicenter phase I dose-escalation trial of ivuxolimab. Adults with locally advanced or metastatic head and neck squamous cell, hepatocellular, melanoma or renal cell carcinoma were enrolled in the trial. Before TCR sequencing, CD4+ and CD8+ T cells were separately sorted from peripheral blood. Genomic DNA was extracted from sorted cells for sequencing of the TCRbeta CDR3 region. TCRbeta CDR3 regions were sequenced using the immunoSEQ Assay. Here the immuneACCESS table is served through TCRdb, limited to in-frame sequences with V and J called. Missing clones are a known gap in these copies; in checked studies unresolved V genes cover under half, and the rest lacks a known reason. This sample comprises around 41,000 clones, 85% of them detected only once. The top ten hold 2.5% to 3% of the sample.

A word on this clone: Which antigen it targets is not known. No base quality information exists; no much larger clone differs at one position.

The CDR3 runs 14 amino acids, cysteine and phenylalanine included. The retained sequence is limited to the CDR3, 42 bases, with the frame set at the first base. The germline V gene (reference sequence) supplies CDR1 GTSNPN and CDR2 SVGIG. V was cut back by 0 bases and J by 2 bases, leaving a gap of 11 bases between them. The specimen was CD4+ or CD8+ T cells sorted from blood, collected in a trial of the OX40 agonist ivuxolimab. The V gene is TRBV30 and the J gene is TRBJ2-7; the D element might be TRBD1 or TRBD2, as each aligns at 7 bases. The TCR comes from an adult with an advanced solid tumor such as melanoma, head and neck, liver or kidney cancer. At the DNA level, the sequence is TGTGCCTGGAGTGTTCCAGGGGGGGCCTACGAGCAGTACTTC. Its translation reads: CAWSVPGGAYEQYF.